This is a list of T cell receptor beta chains from one sample in a study of blood T cell repertoires in COVID-19. The assay was immunoSEQ multiplex PCR, and TCRdb's table has in-frame clones only and misses some. The table includes 250,000 to 300,000 clones, approximately 86% detected once. Material for sequencing was peripheral blood. These receptors were obtained from a woman under 30 with acute or convalescent COVID-19. Both conserved end residues are part of each CDR3. The D gene is left open where the match is weak. Clone size is given for some rows only: seen once, a few or many times, or a class if the clone is expanded.

v_gene	j_gene	d_gene	abundance	CDR3nt	CDR3aa
TRBV2	TRBJ1-4	NA	NA	TGTGCCAGCAGTCCTCAGGGGTCTGCAACTAATGAAAAACTGTTTTTT	CASSPQGSATNEKLFF
TRBV6-1	TRBJ1-5	NA	few	TGTGCCAGCAGTGAGGCAGGGGAAGGGCAGCCCCAGCATTTT	CASSEAGEGQPQHF
TRBV19	TRBJ1-5	NA	NA	TGTGCCAGTCGTCCCCTGGGAGGATATAGCAATCAGCCCCAGCATTTT	CASRPLGGYSNQPQHF
TRBV6-5	TRBJ1-5	NA	NA	TGTGCCAGCAGTTACTCGCAGGCCAATCAGCCCCAGCATTTT	CASSYSQANQPQHF
TRBV5-8	TRBJ1-5	TRBD1	NA	TGTGCCAGCAGCTTCGACAGGGGGAGGAAGCCCCAGCATTTT	CASSFDRGRKPQHF
TRBV6-6	TRBJ2-7	NA	once	TGTGCCAGCTCTCCCGCGGACTACGAGCAGTACTTC	CASSPADYEQYF
TRBV28	TRBJ2-5	TRBD2	NA	TGTGCCAGCAGTATCGGGGGGGACCAAGAGACCCAGTACTTC	CASSIGGDQETQYF
TRBV30	TRBJ1-6	TRBD1	NA	TGTGCCTGGAGTGTGACAGGGGTGTATTCACCCCTCCACTTT	CAWSVTGVYSPLHF
TRBV29-1	TRBJ2-2	TRBD2	NA	TGCAGCGTTGAAGTAGGTGGGACTAGCGAGAACACCGGGGAGCTGTTTTTT	CSVEVGGTSENTGELFF
TRBV30	TRBJ2-1	TRBD2	NA	TGTGCCCACACTAGCGTCTCCTACAATGAGCAGTTCTTC	CAHTSVSYNEQFF
TRBV10-3	TRBJ2-7	TRBD2	NA	TGTGCCATCAGTGAGTCGAGCGGGAGGGCATTGGACGAGCAGTACTTC	CAISESSGRALDEQYF
TRBV7-9	TRBJ2-1	NA	NA	TGTGCCAGCAGCTCCAACCGGGGGGCGGACAATGAGCAGTTCTTC	CASSSNRGADNEQFF
TRBV30	TRBJ2-1	TRBD1	NA	TGTGCCTGGAGCTGGACAGGGGACAATGAGCAGTTCTTC	CAWSWTGDNEQFF
TRBV6-5	TRBJ1-2	NA	NA	TGTGCCAGCAGGGTGGCGGAGGGGAAGGAATATGGCTACACCTTC	CASRVAEGKEYGYTF
TRBV7-9	TRBJ2-1	TRBD2	once	TGTGCCAGCAGCTCCCAAGGACTAGCGGGACAGTTCTTC	CASSSQGLAGQFF
TRBV9	TRBJ2-7	NA	NA	TGTGCCAGCAGCGTAGGGGGGGACTACGAGCAGTACTTC	CASSVGGDYEQYF
TRBV5-6	TRBJ1-2	NA	NA	TGTGCCAGCAGCTCGTATAACTATGGCTACACCTTC	CASSSYNYGYTF
TRBV5-6	TRBJ1-4	NA	NA	TGTGCCAGCAGCTTTTCAGGGAACAGTGAAAAACTGTTTTTT	CASSFSGNSEKLFF
TRBV5-5	TRBJ2-5	TRBD2	few	TGTGCCAGCAGCTTGCTCGGGCTAGCGGGCCTGCAAGAGACCCAGTACTTC	CASSLLGLAGLQETQYF
TRBV5-1	TRBJ2-7	TRBD1	NA	TGCGCCAGCAGCTTGGGAGGGGGCACCTACGAGCAGTACTTC	CASSLGGGTYEQYF
TRBV19	TRBJ2-2	NA	NA	TGTGCCAGTAGTATAATCTGGGCAGGGCTCGATGGGGAGCTGTTTTTT	CASSIIWAGLDGELFF
TRBV18	TRBJ1-1	NA	NA	TGTGCCAGCTCACCACCAACAGGGAAGTTAGAAGCTTTCTTT	CASSPPTGKLEAFF
TRBV7-6	TRBJ2-7	NA	NA	TGTGCCAGCAGCCCCCGAGGAGAGGGGAGGGGGTACTACGAGCAGTACTTC	CASSPRGEGRGYYEQYF
TRBV11-3	TRBJ2-1	NA	NA	TGTGCCAGCAGCTTAGGGGGTCTAGCGCCCTACAATGAGCAGTTCTTC	CASSLGGLAPYNEQFF
TRBV27	TRBJ1-2	NA	NA	TGTGCCAGCAGTTTAGGGAGGAGCTATGGCTACACCTTC	CASSLGRSYGYTF
TRBV5-1	TRBJ1-5	NA	NA	TGCGCCAGCAGCTTCGCAGGGGAATCAGGTCAGCCCCAGCATTTT	CASSFAGESGQPQHF
TRBV7-2	TRBJ2-6	TRBD1	NA	TGTGCCAGCCCTCCGGGACAGATCTCTGGGGCCAACGTCCTGACTTTC	CASPPGQISGANVLTF
TRBV28	TRBJ2-7	TRBD2	NA	TGTGCCACCGCCGGACTAGCGGGAGCCGAGCAGTACTTC	CATAGLAGAEQYF
TRBV19	TRBJ1-5	TRBD1	NA	TGTGCCAGTAGGCGCCCGGGACAGGGGAATCAGCCCCAGCATTTT	CASRRPGQGNQPQHF
TRBV7-6	TRBJ2-7	TRBD2	once	TGTGCCAGCAGCTTAGTACCCACCCCCGGGGGGGAGCAGTACTTC	CASSLVPTPGGEQYF
TRBV14	TRBJ2-7	TRBD2	NA	TGTGCCAGCAGCCAAACTAGCGGACCCTCCTACGAGCAGTACTTC	CASSQTSGPSYEQYF
TRBV3-1/TRBV3-2	TRBJ1-3	TRBD1	NA	TGTGCCAGCAGCCAATGGCAGGGGGTATCTGGAAACACCATATATTTT	CASSQWQGVSGNTIYF
TRBV25-1	TRBJ2-3	NA	NA	TGTGCCAGCAGTGAATATCGTCGTCTAGAGACAGATACGCAGTATTTT	CASSEYRRLETDTQYF
TRBV6-6	TRBJ2-3	NA	NA	TGTGCCAGCAGTTTCCAGGGTGGCACAGATACGCAGTATTTT	CASSFQGGTDTQYF
TRBV7-9	TRBJ1-2	NA	NA	TGTGCCAGCAGCGAGACTCGATATGGCTACACCTTC	CASSETRYGYTF
TRBV28	TRBJ1-1	NA	NA	TGTGCCAGCAGCCCCGCCGGAGGGAGGGACACTGAAGCTTTCTTT	CASSPAGGRDTEAFF
TRBV4-1	TRBJ2-7	TRBD1	NA	TGCGCCAGCAGCCTGGTGGACAGGGACCACGAGCAGTACTTC	CASSLVDRDHEQYF
TRBV29-1	TRBJ2-7	NA	NA	TGCAGCGCCCGGAGGGGTAGGGGTTTCGAGCAGTACTTC	CSARRGRGFEQYF
TRBV19	TRBJ1-1	NA	NA	TGTGCCAGTAGTCGCCACGACAGGCCGGACACTGAAGCTTTCTTT	CASSRHDRPDTEAFF
TRBV12-3/TRBV12-4	TRBJ1-5	NA	NA	TGTGCCAGCAGTTTGGGACAAAATCAGCCCCAGCATTTT	CASSLGQNQPQHF
TRBV15	TRBJ1-6	NA	NA	TGTGCCACCAGCAGAGGGGCAAGCTCGGTTTCACCCCTCCACTTT	CATSRGASSVSPLHF
TRBV19	TRBJ1-3	TRBD1	NA	TGTGCCAGTACCCCCTGGACAGGGACTGGAAACACCATATATTTT	CASTPWTGTGNTIYF
TRBV10-3	TRBJ1-1	NA	NA	TGTGCCATCAGTGAGGAGGGGAACACTGAAGCTTTCTTT	CAISEEGNTEAFF
TRBV18	TRBJ2-1	TRBD2	NA	TGTGCCAGCTCACCGAGGGGACTAGCGGGAGTAAATGAGCAGTTCTTC	CASSPRGLAGVNEQFF
TRBV30	TRBJ1-5	TRBD1	NA	TGTGCCTGGAGTGCCGGGACAGGGGGCTTTCAGCCCCAGCATTTT	CAWSAGTGGFQPQHF
TRBV6-5	TRBJ1-2	NA	NA	TGTGCCAGCAGGAGAGTTCAGGGAAGCGATGGCTACACCTTC	CASRRVQGSDGYTF
TRBV7-2	TRBJ1-5	TRBD1	few	TGTGCCAGCAGCCCAGGACAGGGTCGGAATCAGCCCCAGCATTTT	CASSPGQGRNQPQHF
TRBV6-6	TRBJ2-7	TRBD1	NA	TGTGCCAGCAGTTACCTCTCCGGGACAGGATCCTACGAGCAGTACTTC	CASSYLSGTGSYEQYF
TRBV30	TRBJ2-7	NA	NA	TGTGCCTGGAGTGTGCTAGACTCCTACGAGCAGTACTTC	CAWSVLDSYEQYF
TRBV27	TRBJ2-3	NA	NA	TGTGCCAGCAGTTTATCCCTCACAGATACGCAGTATTTT	CASSLSLTDTQYF
TRBV14	TRBJ1-1	NA	few	TGTGCCAGCAGCCAAGATATTCGAGCAGGGGTAGCTTTCTTT	CASSQDIRAGVAFF
TRBV6-2/TRBV6-3	TRBJ2-3	NA	once	TGTGCCAGCAGTTCTATCGGGTTTAGCACAGATACGCAGTATTTT	CASSSIGFSTDTQYF
TRBV6-5	TRBJ1-1	NA	NA	TGTGCCAGCAGTTTAGCGAACACTGAAGCTTTCTTT	CASSLANTEAFF
TRBV9	TRBJ2-2	NA	NA	TGTGCCAGCAGCGTCGGGGGGCGGAACACCGGGGAGCTGTTTTTT	CASSVGGRNTGELFF
TRBV9	TRBJ2-1	TRBD2	NA	TGTGCCAGCAGCGTACAAGGCGGGAGCGATGAGCAGTTCTTC	CASSVQGGSDEQFF